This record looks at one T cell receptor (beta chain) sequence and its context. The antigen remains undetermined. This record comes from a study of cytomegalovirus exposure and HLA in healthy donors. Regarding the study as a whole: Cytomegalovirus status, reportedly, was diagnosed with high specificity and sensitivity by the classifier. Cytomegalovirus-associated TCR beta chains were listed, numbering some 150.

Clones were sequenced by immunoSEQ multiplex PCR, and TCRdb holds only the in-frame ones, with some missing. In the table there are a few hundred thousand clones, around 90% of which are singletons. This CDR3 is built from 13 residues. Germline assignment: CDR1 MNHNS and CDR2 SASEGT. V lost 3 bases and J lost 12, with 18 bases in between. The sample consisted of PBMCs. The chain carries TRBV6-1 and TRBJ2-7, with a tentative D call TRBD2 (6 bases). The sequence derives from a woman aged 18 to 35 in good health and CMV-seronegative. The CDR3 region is CASSDSGKASGYF. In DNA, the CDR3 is TGTGCCAGCAGTGATAGCGGTAAGGCCTCGGGGTACTTC.